These 18 T cell receptor beta chains were sequenced from one sample in a study of control samples from healthy donors and cancer patients. Generated by immunoSEQ multiplex PCR, the TCRdb table keeps only in-frame clones and is missing some. The table has approximately 97,000 clones, approximately 90% seen once; the top ten hold roughly 2.5%. The sample comprised blood. Receptors were obtained from a woman between 18 and 29 years old in good health.

The chain recombines TRBV5-4 with TRBJ2-2; TRBD2 agrees at 9 bases. This CDR3 is built from 16 residues. Germline trimming cut 3 bases from V and 1 base from J; bases unmatched to any gene: 4. The germline V gene has CDR1 SGHNT and CDR2 YYREEE (reference sequence). CDR3 amino acids: CASSYQAGGNTGELFF. CDR3 nucleotide sequence: TGTGCCAGCAGCTATCAAGCGGGGGGGAACACCGGGGAGCTGTTTTTT.

This chain links TRBV7-9 with TRBJ1-4; D not resolved. The end of the DNA fits TRBJ2-2 better, so the J call may be wrong. The CDR3 runs to 13 residues. Germline CDR1 and CDR2: SEHNR and FQNEAQ (reference sequence). In nucleotides, the CDR3 is TGTGCCAGCAGCTTGGCGTACAGCGCGGAGCTGTTTTTT. Amino acid sequence: CASSLAYSAELFF.

The chain uses TRBV18 and TRBJ2-1; 9 positions match TRBD1. The CDR3 extends over 14 amino acids. V was pared by 2 bases and J by 6 bases, with 2 bases of the junction left unmatched. Looked up from germline, CDR1 is KGHSH and CDR2 is LQKENI. Written as DNA, the CDR3 is TGTGCCAGCTCACCAAAGACAGGGGGCAATGAGCAGTTCTTC. This translates into CASSPKTGGNEQFF.

This clone was seen only once. The chain employs TRBV11-3 and TRBJ2-1; possible D gene TRBD2, 5 bases. Per the germline V gene, CDR1 is SGHNT and CDR2 is YENEEA. The CDR3 length is 18 residues. V shed 0 bases and J shed 5 bases, with 20 bases lying between them. This CDR3 is CASSLDPYKRTLNNEQFF. CDR3 bases: TGTGCCAGCAGCTTAGATCCGTATAAGCGGACGCTAAACAATGAGCAGTTCTTC.

The gene calls are TRBV7-6 and TRBJ1-1; D gene uncertain. The CDR3 consists of 13 residues. Per germline, CDR1 SGHVS and CDR2 FNYEAQ. Trimming cost V 4 bases and J 1 base, with 7 bases left between them. CDR3 region: CASSSNENTEAFF. The CDR3 DNA reads as TGTGCCAGCAGCTCTAACGAGAACACTGAAGCTTTCTTT.

The chain recombines TRBV29-1 with TRBJ2-7; possibly TRBD1 for D (6 bases). The CDR3 sequence is 14 residues long. Between the trimmed V and J ends, which lost 7 bases and 2 bases, there was a span of 18 bases. The germline CDR1 and CDR2 sequences are SQVTM and ANQGSEA. The CDR3 nucleotides read TGCAGCGCCCAACCACAGGGCTTCCCCTACGAGCAGTACTTC. Protein: CSAQPQGFPYEQYF.

The V call is TRBV7-9, the J call TRBJ1-3; maybe TRBD1 (5 bases). CDR3 length equals 18 residues. The V gene's germline CDR1 is SEHNR and CDR2 FQNEAQ (reference sequence). V was cut by 0 bases and J by 0 bases, with 15 bases left in between. The chain's CDR3 is CASSLAVGEAFSGNTIYF. CDR3 nucleotides: TGTGCCAGCAGCTTAGCGGTGGGGGAAGCATTCTCTGGAAACACCATATATTTT.

CDR3 DNA: TGTGCCAGCAGTTTATTAGGTCGGTCGTTAGCGCTCCTGCCTGGAAACACCATATATTTT. Its translation is CASSLLGRSLALLPGNTIYF. The V call is TRBV28, the J call TRBJ1-3; D unresolved. The CDR3 is made up of 20 amino acids. CDR1 MDHEN and CDR2 SYDVKM come from the germline V gene. The V and J ends lost 1 base and 2 bases respectively, with 24 bases between them.

The chain couples TRBV13 to TRBJ1-4; 11 nucleotides agree with TRBD1. This CDR3 spans 17 amino acids. In germline, CDR1 is PRHDT, CDR2 FYEKMQ (reference sequence). V shed 5 bases and J 8 bases; nucleotides not matched to a gene: 13. The CDR3 coding sequence is TGTGCCAGCAGCCTGATGATGACTGGGACAGGGGGGGAAAAACTGTTTTTT. Translating it yields CASSLMMTGTGGEKLFF.

The rearrangement joins TRBV5-6 to TRBJ1-5; perhaps TRBD1 as D (5 bases). Between the trimmed V and J ends, which lost 7 bases and 6 bases, there was a span of 17 bases. The CDR3 loop spans 14 amino acids. Germline CDR1 reads SGHDT; CDR2 reads YYEEEE. In DNA form, the CDR3 reads TGTGCCAGCCGACGCACCAGGGATTCTCAGCCCCAGCATTTT. This codes for CASRRTRDSQPQHF. Full variable domain (missing parts from reference TRBV5-6 and TRBJ1-5): DAGVTQSPTHLIKTRGQQVTLRCSPKSGHDTVSWYQQALGQGPQFIFQYYEEEERQRGNFPDRFSGHQFPNYSSELNVNALLLGDSALYLCASRRTRDSQPQHFGDGTRLSIL.

The chain couples TRBV24-1 to TRBJ2-2; tentatively, D is TRBD1 (5 bases). The germline V and J ends were trimmed by 5 bases and 6 bases, with 6 bases remaining between them. The CDR3 loop spans 12 amino acids. Germline CDR1 is KGHDR and CDR2 is SFDVKD. The CDR3 protein is CATSVRAGELFF. In DNA form, the CDR3 reads TGTGCCACCAGTGTCAGGGCCGGGGAGCTGTTTTTT.

This chain uses TRBV28 with TRBJ1-1, with 12 bases lining up with TRBD1. Germline V gene data show CDR1 as MDHEN and CDR2 as SYDVKM. The V and J ends lost 7 bases and 10 bases, in that order; junction bases with no gene match: 7. The CDR3 sequence is 13 residues long. CDR3 sequence: CASKSRDRGRAFF. The CDR3 nucleotides are TGTGCCAGCAAGAGCCGGGACAGGGGGCGAGCTTTCTTT.

V usage is TRBV30 and J usage is TRBJ2-7; D possibly corresponds to TRBD1 (6 bases). CDR1 is GTSNPN, CDR2 SVGIG, per germline (reference sequence). The CDR3 covers 12 residues. The V end was cut by 4 bases, the J end by 2 bases, with 9 bases between. In DNA, the CDR3 is TGTGCCTGGAACACAGGGACCTACGAGCAGTACTTC. It yields the protein CAWNTGTYEQYF. The full variable domain, with the rest looked up from reference TRBV30 and TRBJ2-7, is SQTIHQWPATLVQPVGSPLSLECTVEGTSNPNLYWYRQAAGRGLQLLFYSVGIGQISSEVPQNLSASRPQDRQFILSSKKLLLSDSGFYLCAWNTGTYEQYFGPGTRLTVT.

The rearrangement joins TRBV6-1 to TRBJ1-1, with 7 bases identical to TRBD1. The CDR3 loop spans 15 amino acids. After removal of 2 bases from V and 0 bases from J, the junction contained 3 bases not matched to a gene. Germline-derived CDR1 and CDR2 are MNHNS and SASEGT. CDR3 DNA sequence: TGTGCCAGCAGTGAACCGGGACAGATGAACACTGAAGCTTTCTTT. Translated, it gives CASSEPGQMNTEAFF.

This clone came up a few times. The chain carries TRBV5-4 and TRBJ2-7; D could derive from TRBD1 or TRBD2 (5 bases each). Germline values: CDR1 SGHNT, CDR2 YYREEE (reference sequence). This CDR3 comprises 15 residues. V gave up 1 base and J gave up 3 bases, with 14 bases separating them. CDR3 sequence: CASSLTGRPNYEQYF. The CDR3 DNA reads as TGTGCCAGCAGCTTGACGGGACGGCCGAACTACGAGCAGTACTTC. The variable domain in full, with the rest retrieved from reference TRBV5-4 and TRBJ2-7, is ETGVTQSPTHLIKTRGQQVTLRCSSQSGHNTVSWYQQALGQGPQFIFQYYREEENGRGNFPPRFSGLQFPNYSSELNVNALELDDSALYLCASSLTGRPNYEQYFGPGTRLTVT.

This rearrangement joins TRBV6-1 to TRBJ2-1; TRBD2 might be the D (6 bases). CDR1 is MNHNS, CDR2 SASEGT, per germline. V dropped 3 bases and J dropped 7 bases, with 19 bases sitting between them. The CDR3 loop spans 16 amino acids. Here the CDR3 reads CASSDSSERLWNEQFF. The CDR3, as DNA: TGTGCCAGCAGTGATTCTAGCGAACGTCTTTGGAATGAGCAGTTCTTC.

V usage is TRBV27 and J usage is TRBJ1-1, with D unclear. Trimming pared 3 bases from V and 1 base from J, leaving 9 bases between. CDR3 length equals 14 residues. In germline, CDR1 is MNHEY, CDR2 SMNVEV (reference sequence). The CDR3 DNA follows: TGTGCCAGCAGTTTTAGTTCAGCGAACACTGAAGCTTTCTTT. The encoded protein is CASSFSSANTEAFF.

V and J are TRBV2 and TRBJ2-5; D might be TRBD1 or TRBD2, each matching 5 bases. Germline V lookup: CDR1 SNHLY, CDR2 FYNNEI. Deletions cut 6 bases from V and 5 bases from J, with 22 bases between. The CDR3 loop spans 16 amino acids. CDR3 nucleotides: TGTGCCAGCAGCTTAATCTCGGCGGACGAGGGGGAGACCCAGTACTTC. As protein: CASSLISADEGETQYF.